This entry describes one T cell receptor (beta chain). V dropped 7 bases and J dropped 6 bases, with 7 bases sitting between them. The CDR3 covers 11 residues. Germline values: CDR1 SGHRS, CDR2 YFSETQ. In the authors' methods: Estimates of nucleated cell counts were drawn from the amplification of reference gene primers. The data were produced by immunoSEQ multiplex PCR, yet TCRdb's version contains in-frame clones alone and is incomplete. Clonal size and the V and J genes are those of that table, whereas D and trimming came from the DNA. The data hold fewer than 100,000 clones, with approximately 80% observed a single time. The data were taken from a study of blood T cell repertoires in COVID-19. The overall study: The study drew acute and convalescent COVID-19 samples from the United States, Italy and Spain. T cells, B-cell-depleted T cells, or PBMCs provided the cDNA or gDNA that served as material.

This chain links TRBV5-1 with TRBJ2-2; D not certain. Sequenced sample: peripheral blood. The TCR sequence derives from a middle-aged man with acute or convalescent COVID-19. DNA of the CDR3: TGCGCCAGCCAACAAGCCGGGGAGCTGTTTTTT. It specifies CASQQAGELFF.